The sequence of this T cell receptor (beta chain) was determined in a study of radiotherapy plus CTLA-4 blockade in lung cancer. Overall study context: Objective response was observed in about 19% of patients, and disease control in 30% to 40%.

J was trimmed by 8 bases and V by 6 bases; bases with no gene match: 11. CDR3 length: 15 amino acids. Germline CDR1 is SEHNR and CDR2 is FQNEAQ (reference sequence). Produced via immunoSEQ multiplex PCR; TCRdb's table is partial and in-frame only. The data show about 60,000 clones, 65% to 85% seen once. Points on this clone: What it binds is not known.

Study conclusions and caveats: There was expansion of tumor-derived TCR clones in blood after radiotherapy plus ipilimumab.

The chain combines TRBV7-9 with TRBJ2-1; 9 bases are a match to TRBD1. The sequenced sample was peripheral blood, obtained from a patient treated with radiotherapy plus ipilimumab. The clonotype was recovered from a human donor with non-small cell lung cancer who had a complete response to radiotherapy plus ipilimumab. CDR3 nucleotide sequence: TGTGCCAGCAGTCCTCCGGGACAGGGTCGGCATGAGCAGTTCTTC. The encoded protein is CASSPPGQGRHEQFF.